The 5 T cell receptor beta chains given below trace back to one sample, sequenced in a study of tumor and adjacent non-tumor tissue in lung cancer. The template was RNA from unsorted bulk tissue. The library came from three nested PCR rounds adapted from ARM-PCR protocols. MiXCR, run by TCRdb on the multiplex PCR reads, gives a single entry per CDR3 protein. Of 120,000 or so distinct CDR3 sequences in the sample, over 65% were seen once. Sequencing input: lung tumor tissue. The receptor source for this set is a man aged 25 to 45 with non-small cell lung cancer.

The chain combines TRBV12-3 or TRBV12-4 with TRBJ2-5, with D hard to call. The V end was cut by 6 bases, the J end by 7 bases, with 15 bases between. The CDR3 length is 13 residues. The CDR3 sequence is CASSALVVGTQYF. DNA for the CDR3: TGTGCCAGCAGCGCGTTGGTGGTGGGGACCCAGTACTTC.

V usage is TRBV28 and J usage is TRBJ1-5; 7 bases line up with TRBD1. The CDR3 consists of 12 residues. Per germline, CDR1 MDHEN and CDR2 SYDVKM. The CDR3 region has the DNA TGTACCATCACAGGGGTTAAACAGCCCCAGCATTTT. Translation gives CTITGVKQPQHF.

The rearrangement joins TRBV11-2 to TRBJ1-1; 7 positions agree with TRBD1. Germline V gene sequence: CDR1 SGHAT, CDR2 FQNNGV. The CDR3 runs to 16 residues. The CDR3: CANSLTGRGGNTEAFF. The CDR3 nucleotides are TGTGCAAACAGCCTGACAGGGAGGGGCGGGAACACTGAAGCTTTCTTT.

This sequence joins TRBV6-2 or TRBV6-3 and TRBJ1-1; D is undetermined. The germline V gene encodes CDR1 MNHEY and CDR2 SVGEGT. With 6 bases removed from V and 5 bases from J, the gap between germline ends came to 13 bases. The CDR3 covers 13 residues. The DNA for the CDR3 is TGTGCCAGCAGCCTGGGCAGCCGGACTGAAGCTTTCTTT. Its translation is CASSLGSRTEAFF.

Remarks on this clonotype: A read error may explain this, as a much larger clone is one base away. V gene TRBV6-1 combines with J gene TRBJ2-7; perhaps TRBD1 as D (5 bases). This CDR3 contains 11 residues. Germline-derived CDR1 and CDR2 are MNHNS and SASEGT. CDR3: CASSEAVGPSF. The CDR3 bases are TGTGCCAGCAGTGAAGCGGTGGGGCCTAGCTTC.